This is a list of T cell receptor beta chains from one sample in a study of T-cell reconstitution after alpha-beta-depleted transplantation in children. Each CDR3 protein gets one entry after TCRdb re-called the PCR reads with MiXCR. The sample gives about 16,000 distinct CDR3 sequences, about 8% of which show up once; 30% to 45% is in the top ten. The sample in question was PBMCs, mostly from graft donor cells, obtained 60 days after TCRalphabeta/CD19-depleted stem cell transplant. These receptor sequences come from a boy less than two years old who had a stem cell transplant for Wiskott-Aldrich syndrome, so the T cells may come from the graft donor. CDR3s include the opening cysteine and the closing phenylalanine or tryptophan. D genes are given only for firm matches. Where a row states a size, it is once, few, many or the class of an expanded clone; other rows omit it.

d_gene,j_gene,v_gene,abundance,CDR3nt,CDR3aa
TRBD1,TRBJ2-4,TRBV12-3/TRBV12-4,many,TGTGCCAGCAGTTTAATACAGGGGCTGAATCGGGCCAAAAACATTCAGTACTTC,CASSLIQGLNRAKNIQYF
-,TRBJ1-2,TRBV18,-,TGTGCCAGCTCACCAAGCTTTGACGCAAACTATGGCTACACCTTC,CASSPSFDANYGYTF
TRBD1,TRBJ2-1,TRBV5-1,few,TGCGCCAGCAGCGAATCAGGGGGACAGCAGAGGAATGAGCAGTTCTTC,CASSESGGQQRNEQFF
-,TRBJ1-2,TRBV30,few,TGTGCCTGGAGCCTAGGGGATGGCTACACCTTC,CAWSLGDGYTF
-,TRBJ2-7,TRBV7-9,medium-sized,TGTGCCAGCAATTCCCCGGGGTCGGCCTACGAGCAGTACTTC,CASNSPGSAYEQYF
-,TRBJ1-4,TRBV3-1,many,TGTGCCAGCAGCCAGTTACAGAGAAGTGAAAAACTGTTTTTT,CASSQLQRSEKLFF
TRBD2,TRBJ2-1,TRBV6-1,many,TGTGCCAGCAGTGGGGGCCGTCCCGGGACTAGCTATGAGCAGTTCTTC,CASSGGRPGTSYEQFF
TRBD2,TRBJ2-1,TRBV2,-,TGTGCCAGCAGTGAAACCCCTGAAGTAGCGGGGGACAATGAGCAGTTCTTC,CASSETPEVAGDNEQFF
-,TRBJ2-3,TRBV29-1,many,TGCAGCGTTGATGGCCCTGCTTTGGGAGATACGCAGTATTTT,CSVDGPALGDTQYF
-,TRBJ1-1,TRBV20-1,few,TGCAGTGCTAGACAGGGGAACACTGAAGCTTTCTTT,CSARQGNTEAFF
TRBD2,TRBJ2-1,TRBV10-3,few,TGTGCCATCACTAGCGGGAGGGCCGGCGAGCAGTTCTTC,CAITSGRAGEQFF
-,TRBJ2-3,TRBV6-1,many,TGTGCCACCCTAAAGGTGGGAGCAGATACGCAGTATTTT,CATLKVGADTQYF
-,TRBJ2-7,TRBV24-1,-,TGTGCCACCAGTGAACACATTGGTGGCAGGAGGGGTGAGCAGTACTTC,CATSEHIGGRRGEQYF
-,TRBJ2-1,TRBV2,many,TGTGCCAGCAGTGTTCGGGATGAGCAGTTCTTC,CASSVRDEQFF
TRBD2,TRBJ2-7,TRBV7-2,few,TGTGCCAGCAGCCTTAGCGGGAGTTCCTACGAGCAGTACTTC,CASSLSGSSYEQYF
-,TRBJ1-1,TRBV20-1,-,TGCAGTGCTAGTAGGGATTTGAACACTGAAGCTTTCTTT,CSASRDLNTEAFF